Below, one T cell receptor (beta chain) is given with its context. Participant ages covered about 18 to 89 years across 25 or so US areas. Researchers sorted participants into cohorts using their self-reported clinical history. The V gene's germline CDR1 is SGHRS and CDR2 YFSETQ. V shed 4 bases and J 2 bases; nucleotides not matched to a gene: 7. This CDR3 has 15 amino acids. These data are taken from a study of blood T cell repertoires in COVID-19. In the study overall: From the United States, Italy and Spain came samples of acute and convalescent COVID-19.

Original methodology: Reference gene primer amplification in the assay estimated nucleated cell counts. Generated by immunoSEQ multiplex PCR, the TCRdb table keeps only in-frame clones and is missing some. D and trimming come from the DNA, and the V and J calls and clone size come from that table. This sample carries 130,000 or so clones, about 80% of them seen once, and the ten largest clones take roughly 2.2%. The sequence was collected from a man in his forties or fifties with acute COVID-19. The sequencing sample was made of PBMCs or T cells enriched from blood (not recorded which). The rearrangement joins TRBV5-1 to TRBJ2-5; 8 bases are shared with TRBD1. CDR3 bases: TGCGCCAGCAGCCCGGACAGGGTGGGACAAGAGACCCAGTACTTC. Its translation is CASSPDRVGQETQYF.